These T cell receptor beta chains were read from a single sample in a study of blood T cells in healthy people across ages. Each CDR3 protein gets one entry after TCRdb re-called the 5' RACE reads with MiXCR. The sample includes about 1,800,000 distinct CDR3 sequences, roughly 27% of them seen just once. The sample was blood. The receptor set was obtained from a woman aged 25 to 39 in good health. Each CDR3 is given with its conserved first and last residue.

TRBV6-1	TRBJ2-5	CASSPRLGQGSEETQYF
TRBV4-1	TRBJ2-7	CASSQLAGSFYEQYF
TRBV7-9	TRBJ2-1	CASSGRLAGGRNEQFF
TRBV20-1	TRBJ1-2	CSAVNEGYTF
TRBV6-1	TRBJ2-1	CASRGIPGQGLRHRDEQFF
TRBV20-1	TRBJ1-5	CSARRPQGSNQPKHF
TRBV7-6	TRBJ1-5	CASSPTGRGAYSNQPQHF
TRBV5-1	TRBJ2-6	CASSPSTGLSGANVLTF
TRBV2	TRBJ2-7	CASRGRLAGGSTYEQYF
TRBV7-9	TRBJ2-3	CASSSPGGQGKDTQYF
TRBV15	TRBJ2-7	CATSEEDSSYEQYF